These 13 T cell receptor beta chains were all obtained from the same sample, sequenced in a study of response to subunit inactivated influenza vaccine. TCRdb ran MiXCR on the RT-PCR reads and lists one entry per CDR3 protein. The table includes 550,000 to 800,000 distinct CDR3 sequences, approximately 14% detected once. Sequences were derived from PBMCs from blood, sampled 11 to 12 days after vaccination. The receptor set was obtained from a man aged 50-59 years who received an inactivated influenza vaccine.

Only a few counts were recorded for this clonotype. The genes are TRBV20-1 and TRBJ1-1, with TRBD1 as a possible D gene (5 bases). There are 14 residues in the CDR3. The V and J ends lost 3 bases and 4 bases respectively, with 15 bases between them. Germline V gene data show CDR1 as DFQATT and CDR2 as SNEGSKA (reference sequence). CDR3 coding DNA: TGCAGTGCTAGCGGCGTTGCAGGGTCCACTGAAGCTTTCTTT. It is translated as CSASGVAGSTEAFF.

The chain employs TRBV4-3 and TRBJ2-7; 10 nucleotides match TRBD1. This CDR3 is built from 19 residues. The germline CDR1 and CDR2 sequences are LGHNA and YSLEER. Trimming took 6 bases from V and 1 from J; bases not matched to a gene: 18. The CDR3 DNA reads as TGCGCCAGCAGTCACTACGCCCCGCTTGGACAGGGGGATTCCTACGAGCAGTACTTC. This sequence encodes CASSHYAPLGQGDSYEQYF.

This clonotype came up a few times. The rearrangement joins TRBV18 to TRBJ1-4, with TRBD1 as a possible D gene (6 bases). Germline CDR1 reads KGHSH; CDR2 reads LQKENI. This CDR3 has 14 amino acids. With 2 bases removed from V and 2 bases from J, the gap between germline ends came to 6 bases. The CDR3 sequence is CASSPTGTNEKLFF. DNA for the CDR3: TGTGCCAGCTCACCAACAGGGACTAATGAAAAACTGTTTTTT.

The chain couples TRBV4-1 to TRBJ2-7; tentative D call: TRBD2 (6 bases). The CDR3 length is 16 residues. Germline assignment: CDR1 MGHRA and CDR2 YSYEKL. The V end lost 2 bases, the J end lost 2 bases, and 16 bases lay between the germline ends. The CDR3 sequence: CASSQLPGLGAYEQYF. The CDR3 DNA is TGCGCCAGCAGCCAATTACCGGGACTGGGAGCCTACGAGCAGTACTTC.

The CDR3 DNA reads as TGTGCCAGCACCTTTAGTCAGGGCAGCTATGGCTACACCTTC. As protein: CASTFSQGSYGYTF. J is TRBJ1-2 and V is TRBV12-3 or TRBV12-4; weak D call: TRBD1 (5 bases). The V end was cut by 7 bases, the J end by 4 bases, with 16 bases between. The CDR3 length is 14 residues.

The V gene is TRBV10-2, the J gene TRBJ1-5, with D maybe TRBD1 (5 bases). This CDR3 is built from 14 residues. The germline CDR1 and CDR2 sequences are WSHSY and SAAADI. V lost 6 bases and J lost 6, with 15 bases in between. CDR3 loop: CASRPGRGGQPQHF. The DNA of the CDR3 is TGCGCCAGCAGACCCGGGAGGGGAGGTCAGCCCCAGCATTTT.

This chain connects TRBV27 to TRBJ1-2; D unclear. This CDR3 contains 13 residues. V was shortened by 4 bases and J by 4 bases, with 10 bases between the two germline ends. The germline V gene has CDR1 MNHEY and CDR2 SMNVEV (reference sequence). CDR3 bases: TGTGCCAGCAGTTCCCAGCCCAGCTATGGCTACACCTTC. It codes for CASSSQPSYGYTF.

A few counts support this clonotype. This rearrangement joins TRBV9 to TRBJ1-5; D might be TRBD1 (5 bases). V shed 0 bases and J shed 0 bases, with 7 bases lying between them. The V gene's germline CDR1 is SGDLS and CDR2 YYNGEE. This CDR3 has 15 residues. The CDR3 loop is CASSVEGDSNQPQHF. CDR3 bases: TGTGCCAGCAGCGTAGAAGGGGATAGCAATCAGCCCCAGCATTTT.

V usage is TRBV7-2 and J usage is TRBJ2-1; 13 nucleotides align to TRBD2. The CDR3 is made up of 15 amino acids. Germline CDR1 and CDR2: SGHTA and FQGNSA. J lost 9 bases, V lost 5 bases, and 7 bases had no gene match. The CDR3, as DNA: TGTGCCAGCAGCCCTGGACTAGCGGGAGAGGTTGAGCAGTTCTTC. It yields the protein CASSPGLAGEVEQFF.

This clonotype has just a few counts. V gene TRBV3-1 combines with J gene TRBJ2-1; TRBD2 aligns across 12 bases. Germline-derived CDR1 and CDR2 are LGHDT and YNNKEL (reference sequence). The V segment lost 1 base and the J segment 5 bases; nucleotides outside the gene matches: 6. The CDR3 has 17 residues. CDR3 sequence reads: CASSQGLAGEFNNEQFF. In DNA form, the CDR3 reads TGTGCCAGCAGCCAAGGACTAGCGGGAGAGTTCAACAATGAGCAGTTCTTC.

The chain recombines TRBV6-2 or TRBV6-3 with TRBJ2-7, with TRBD2 identical over 9 bases. CDR1 is MNHEY and CDR2 is SVGEGT in the germline V gene. This CDR3 has 16 residues. Trimming took 8 bases from V and 3 from J; bases not matched to a gene: 14. CDR3 sequence reads: CASAGRPGLADYEQYF. Here the CDR3 DNA reads TGTGCCAGCGCGGGACGCCCGGGACTAGCAGACTACGAGCAGTACTTC.

This chain uses TRBV28 with TRBJ1-1; D is unresolved. The germline gives CDR1 MDHEN, CDR2 SYDVKM. The CDR3 sequence is 15 residues long. The ends were cut back, 2 bases at V and 8 bases at J, with 18 bases in the middle. CDR3 region: CASSLHHRIRHEAFF. CDR3 in DNA: TGTGCCAGCAGTTTACATCACCGAATCCGACACGAAGCTTTCTTT.

The V gene is TRBV7-6, the J gene TRBJ2-3; 11 bases fit TRBD2. The CDR3 extends over 16 amino acids. With 5 bases clipped from V and 2 bases from J, the junction kept 6 bases outside the gene matches. Germline V gene data show CDR1 as SGHVS and CDR2 as FNYEAQ. The CDR3 protein is CASSPGLAVITDTQYF. In nucleotides, the CDR3 is TGTGCCAGCAGCCCGGGACTAGCGGTAATCACAGATACGCAGTATTTT.